These 22 T cell receptor beta chains came from one sample sequenced in a study of T cell repertoires in cytomegalovirus infection. TCRdb called the reads again in MiXCR, with one record for every CDR3 protein. The sample records about 5,700 distinct CDR3 sequences, around 59% being singletons. The antigens these receptors bind are not known. The sample comprised PBMCs, sequenced either directly or after in vitro stimulation (not recorded which). Receptor source: a human donor in good health (CMV status not recorded). Some clones in this sample may be carry-over from other donors' samples.

This clonotype was picked up a small number of times. This chain links TRBV4-1 with TRBJ2-7, with 7 bases identical to TRBD2. The germline CDR1 and CDR2 sequences are MGHRA and YSYEKL. J was trimmed by 5 bases and V by 0 bases; bases with no gene match: 10. CDR3 length: 16 amino acids. CDR3 in amino acids: CASSQDPGLVGHEQYF. The CDR3 DNA reads as TGCGCCAGCAGCCAAGATCCCGGACTAGTGGGGCACGAGCAGTACTTC.

In regard to this clonotype: The junction departs from the called germline gene at one end, perhaps through a read error. V usage is TRBV6-6 and J usage is TRBJ1-5; 7 nucleotides align to TRBD1. The CDR3 runs to 15 residues. Germline loops: CDR1 MNHNY, CDR2 SVGAGI (reference sequence). CDR3 nucleotides: TGTGCCCACAGCCCCGGGACAGCTAGCAATCAGCCCCCGCATTTT. Its translation: CAHSPGTASNQPPHF.

This clonotype has only a few counts. The junction differs from germline at one of its ends, possibly a read error. V gene TRBV28 combines with J gene TRBJ1-5, with no clear D. CDR1 is MDHEN, CDR2 SYDVKM, per germline. The CDR3 consists of 15 residues. Written as DNA, the CDR3 is TGTGCCAGCAGGCCGACACTCTATAGCAAGCATCCCCATCATTTT. Protein product: CASRPTLYSKHPHHF.

This clonotype was seen more than once but under ten times. One end of the junction varies from germline; a read error may be responsible. The chain joins TRBV7-2 to TRBJ2-5, with 8 nucleotides matching TRBD2. The CDR3 contains 19 residues. CDR1 and CDR2 (germline): SGHTA, FQGNSA. Here the CDR3 reads CASSLRGASGRPEGETHYF. The CDR3 DNA follows: TGTGCCAGCAGCTTAAGAGGCGCTAGCGGGCGACCCGAAGGGGAGACCCATTACTTC.

The table lists this clonotype with many counts. An end of the junction does not agree with germline; a read error may underlie this. V and J are TRBV7-8 and TRBJ2-7; D uncertain. This CDR3 is built from 14 residues. Germline V CDR1 and CDR2: SGHVS, FQNEAQ. This CDR3 reads CASSCDPPGDEQYF. CDR3 coding DNA: TGTGCCAGTAGCTGTGACCCCCCTGGCGACGAGCAGTACTTC. Drawing the rest from reference TRBV7-8 and TRBJ2-7, the complete variable domain is GAGVSQSPRYKVAKRGQDVALRCDPISGHVSLFWYQQALGQGPEFLTYFQNEAQLDKSGLPSDRFFAERPEGSVSTLKIQRTQQEDSAVYLCASSCDPPGDEQYFGPGTRLTVT.

The rearrangement uses TRBV28 and TRBJ2-7; D call uncertain. This CDR3 spans 14 amino acids. Germline CDR1 and CDR2: MDHEN and SYDVKM. V lost 7 bases and J lost 3, with 16 bases in between. This chain's CDR3 is CASTSTHRDYEQYF. The DNA of the CDR3 is TGTGCCAGCACTTCCACCCACCGAGACTACGAGCAGTACTTC.

This chain links TRBV2 with TRBJ2-5, with D possibly being TRBD1 or TRBD2 (5 bases each). V shed 10 bases and J shed 2 bases, with 14 bases lying between them. The germline V gene has CDR1 SNHLY and CDR2 FYNNEI. The CDR3 sequence is 13 residues long. Written as DNA, the CDR3 is TGTGCCAAGACCCCGGGGCTACAAGAGACCCAGTACTTC. Translated: CAKTPGLQETQYF. The full variable domain, its missing parts supplied by reference TRBV2 and TRBJ2-5, is EPEVTQTPSHQVTQMGQEVILRCVPISNHLYFYWYRQILGQKVEFLVSFYNNEISEKSEIFDDQFSVERPDGSNFTLKIRSTKLEDSAMYFCAKTPGLQETQYFGPGTRLLVL.

The V and J genes are TRBV7-3 and TRBJ2-1; 9 bases are a match to TRBD2. The trim removed 1 base at V and 7 bases at J, leaving 8 bases unmatched. CDR3 size: 16 residues. Germline assignment: CDR1 SGHTA and CDR2 FQGTGA. For the CDR3, the DNA is TGTGCCAGCAGCTTAAGAGGGCGGGGGGGCCAAAATGAGCAGTTCTTC. Translated: CASSLRGRGGQNEQFF. The entire variable domain, with the rest obtained from reference TRBV7-3 and TRBJ2-1, is as follows: GAGVSQTPSNKVTEKGKYVELRCDPISGHTALYWYRQSLGQGPEFLIYFQGTGAADDSGLPNDRFFAVRPEGSVSTLKIQRTERGDSAVYLCASSLRGRGGQNEQFFGPGTRLTVL.

The chain joins TRBV14 to TRBJ1-6; TRBD1 is a possible D gene (6 bases). This CDR3 comprises 16 residues. Germline assignment: CDR1 SGHDN and CDR2 FVKESK. Between the trimmed V and J ends, which lost 3 bases and 8 bases, there was a span of 17 bases. The DNA for the CDR3 is TGTGCCAGCAGCCACACACAGGGATCAAGTTATTCACCCCTCCACTTT. Protein sequence: CASSHTQGSSYSPLHF.

Remarks on this clonotype: One end of the junction fails to match germline, which may point to a read error. The rearrangement joins TRBV7-2 to TRBJ2-5; D gene ambiguous. The CDR3 contains 15 residues. In germline, CDR1 is SGHTA, CDR2 FQGNSA. The CDR3 is CASRLDNGYGETQYF. DNA of the CDR3: TGTGCCAGCCGCTTAGATAACGGGTATGGGGAGACCCAGTACTTC.

This clonotype has more than one count but fewer than ten. Germline is not matched at one junction end, which may reflect a read error. This chain connects TRBV6-5 to TRBJ1-5; D remains ambiguous. Germline values: CDR1 MNHEY, CDR2 SVGAGI. The CDR3 covers 14 residues. The DNA for the CDR3 is TGTGCCAGCAGCACGTTACAGAAGAATCAGCCCCATCATTTT. It is translated as CASSTLQKNQPHHF.

This clonotype was observed a handful of times. Relative to the germline gene, one junction end is altered; a read error may explain this. The chain recombines TRBV28 with TRBJ1-6, with D unclear. Germline V gene sequence: CDR1 MDHEN, CDR2 SYDVKM. CDR3 length equals 14 residues. CDR3 in amino acids: CASSLFTLNSPLQF. In nucleotides, the CDR3 is TGTGCCAGCAGTTTATTTACCTTAAATTCACCCCTACAATTT.

In the case of this clonotype: This likely comes from a read error, as the CDR3 has no conserved phenylalanine or tryptophan at its end. This chain joins TRBV7-8 and TRBJ2-7; D is perhaps TRBD1 or TRBD2 (5 bases each). V was cut by 11 bases and J by 5 bases, with 22 bases left in between. CDR1 is SGHVS, CDR2 FQNEAQ, per germline. The CDR3 spans 14 residues. CDR3 sequence reads: CARRWDPPGDEQYL. The DNA of the CDR3 is TGTGCCCGCCGCTGGGACCCCCCTGGCGACGAGCAGTACTTG.

The count of this clonotype is one. Germline is not matched at one junction end, which may reflect a read error. This sequence joins TRBV6-2 or TRBV6-3 and TRBJ1-1; the D is unclear. Looked up from germline, CDR1 is MNHEY and CDR2 is SVGEGT. The CDR3 loop spans 14 amino acids. The CDR3 protein is CARSSPEPNPEASF. The CDR3 DNA sequence: TGTGCCAGAAGTTCCCCAGAACCGAACCCGGAAGCTTCCTTT.

A remark on this clonotype: The junction departs from the called germline gene at one end, perhaps through a read error. This chain uses TRBV7-9 with TRBJ1-2; maybe TRBD1 (5 bases). Germline V gene sequence: CDR1 SEHNR, CDR2 FQNEAQ (reference sequence). The CDR3 consists of 16 residues. The CDR3 nucleotides are TGTGCCAGCAGCTCGATAACCGGGACGGGGGACTATGGCTACACATTC. Amino acids: CASSSITGTGDYGYTF.

As to this clonotype: A much larger clone differs from this one at a single base, so this may be a read error. The conserved phenylalanine or tryptophan is not found at the CDR3 terminus, so this likely reflects a read error. CDR3 protein: CASSQPSPRYNEQFL. CDR3 DNA: TGTGCCAGCAGTCAGCCTAGCCCACGGTACAATGAGCAGTTCTTA. The V and J genes are TRBV27 and TRBJ2-1, with a weak D call TRBD2 (5 bases). The CDR3 runs 15 residues. Deletions cut 5 bases from V and 4 bases from J, with 15 bases between. Germline loops: CDR1 MNHEY, CDR2 SMNVEV (reference sequence).

The chain recombines TRBV7-8 with TRBJ2-3, with 10 bases that match TRBD2. Per the germline V gene, CDR1 is SGHVS and CDR2 is FQNEAQ. The CDR3 has 16 residues. V lost 3 bases and J lost 2; bases outside the gene matches: 5. CDR3 nucleotide sequence: TGTGCCAGCAGCTTTTCTAGCGGGAGCTTCACAGATACGCAGTATTTT. Amino acids: CASSFSSGSFTDTQYF.

In its sample, this clonotype was seen a few times. The genes are TRBV7-8 and TRBJ2-5, with 7 bases aligning to TRBD1. Looked up from germline, CDR1 is SGHVS and CDR2 is FQNEAQ. This CDR3 region has 14 residues. V was pared by 4 bases and J by 2 bases, with 4 bases of the junction left unmatched. In DNA form, the CDR3 reads TGTGCCAGCAGCTCCCGACAGGGACAAGAGACCCAGTACTTC. It specifies CASSSRQGQETQYF. Variable domain in full (rest from reference TRBV7-8 and TRBJ2-5): GAGVSQSPRYKVAKRGQDVALRCDPISGHVSLFWYQQALGQGPEFLTYFQNEAQLDKSGLPSDRFFAERPEGSVSTLKIQRTQQEDSAVYLCASSSRQGQETQYFGPGTRLLVL.

This clonotype was seen only a few times. Compared with germline, one end of the junction differs, possibly owing to a read error. This chain joins TRBV6-5 and TRBJ1-5; 7 nucleotides match TRBD1. The CDR3 spans 14 residues. The V gene's germline CDR1 is MNHEY and CDR2 SVGAGI. The CDR3 DNA sequence: TGTTCCCGCAGCATGGGACAGAAGAATCATCCCCAGCATTTT. It is translated as CSRSMGQKNHPQHF.

Of note for this clonotype: At one boundary the junction diverges from the germline segment, which might be a read error. The chain recombines TRBV7-2 with TRBJ1-5; TRBD1 is a possible D gene (6 bases). This CDR3 region has 15 residues. Germline CDR1 and CDR2: SGHTA and FQGNSA. CDR3 bases: TGTGCCAGCAGCCCCGGGACAACTATCAATCAGCCCCAGCATTTC. Translation: CASSPGTTINQPQHF. The complete variable domain, with remaining parts taken from reference TRBV7-2 and TRBJ1-5, reads GAGVSQSPSNKVTEKGKDVELRCDPISGHTALYWYRQSLGQGLEFLIYFQGNSAPDKSGLPSDRFSAERTGGSVSTLTIQRTQQEDSAVYLCASSPGTTINQPQHFGDGTRLSIL.

Comment on this clonotype: Sequence at one end of the junction differs from germline and may be a read error. The genes are TRBV12-3 or TRBV12-4 and TRBJ1-3; D remains ambiguous. This CDR3 spans 13 amino acids. CDR3 sequence (DNA): TGTGCCAGCAGTTACGGACTAGGAAACACCATATATTGG. Translated, it gives CASSYGLGNTIYW.

With respect to this clonotype: An end of the junction does not agree with germline; a read error may underlie this. V gene TRBV6-9 combines with J gene TRBJ1-1; D is ambiguous. The CDR3 length is 14 residues. CDR1 is MNHGY, CDR2 SVAAGI, per germline. The CDR3 bases are TGTGCCAGAAGTTCCCCAGAACCGAACCCTGAATCTTTCTTT. Translating it yields CARSSPEPNPESFF.